This is a list of T cell receptor beta chains from one sample in a study of cytomegalovirus exposure and HLA in healthy donors. The assay was immunoSEQ multiplex PCR, and TCRdb's table has in-frame clones only and misses some. The table includes about 70,000 clones, roughly nine tenths detected once. The specimen sequenced was PBMCs. These receptors all come from a woman aged 25 to 45 in good health and CMV-seropositive. Both conserved end residues are part of each CDR3. A D gene is named only where the DNA matches it firmly. Size is omitted from some rows. Given values are once, few, many or a class for expanded clones.

v_call	d_call	clone_size	cdr3_aa
TRBV5-4	-	-	CASSLDRVNEQFF
TRBV5-1	TRBD1	few	CASSLAGQGSGGYTF
TRBV5-5	TRBD2	-	CASSLDSIAGGVYNEQFF
TRBV20-1	-	-	CSGTTGNEQFF
TRBV11-2	TRBD2	-	CASSFTGTSGRGAYEQYF
TRBV5-1	-	-	CASSPKGDSYGYTF
TRBV2	-	-	CASTLRGRAYGYTF
TRBV27	TRBD1	-	CASSTYRGRGNEQFF
TRBV5-1	TRBD1	-	CASSLAGDRGTEAFF
TRBV7-2	-	-	CASSYTGSSSYEQYF
TRBV5-4	TRBD2	-	CASTRELAGGTGELFF
TRBV11-2	-	-	CASSLGGFAGKETQYF
TRBV9	TRBD1	-	CASSVRRDSLWGYTF
TRBV19	-	-	CASTRPGLLNTEAFF
TRBV2	-	-	CASSDGGIQPQHF
TRBV5-4	TRBD2	-	CASSDGLGSTDTQYF
TRBV18	TRBD2	once	CASSPGTTTDTQYF
TRBV7-8	TRBD1	-	CASSSQGQGYTGELFF
TRBV10-3	-	once	CATGPVRGLGYTF
TRBV4-1	TRBD2	-	CASRRAGGLQETQYF
TRBV5-1	-	-	CASSNTSTNEKLFF
TRBV19	TRBD1	-	CASSISKGAGGYTF
TRBV5-6	-	-	CASSLVVWREAFF
TRBV7-9	TRBD1	-	CASSLDRVEGNTEAFF
TRBV10-1	TRBD2	-	CASSEAGTRGNEQFF
TRBV19	-	-	CASSMAASLNYGYTF
TRBV6-6	TRBD1	-	CASTTTGQGGNEQYF
TRBV6-1	-	-	CASSADSISYNEQFF
TRBV28	TRBD1	-	CASRPSTGSYTEAFF
TRBV30	-	-	CALVDSNGWTQYF
TRBV19	TRBD1	-	CASSIGARTGKGEQYF
TRBV4-1	-	-	CASSQVHRPSGANVLTF
TRBV10-3	-	-	CAISVRQEDGYTF
TRBV28	-	-	CASSLSYGDGGSSYNEQFF
TRBV7-9	TRBD1	-	CASSPPGGAVKGTEAFF
TRBV5-1	TRBD2	once	CASSLSGGNYNEQFF
TRBV29-1	-	once	CSVVPRTEAFF
TRBV10-1	-	-	CASSEQQGAEAFF
TRBV27	-	-	CASSLFRKTEAFF
TRBV19	TRBD2	-	CASSKGSGTVLGEQYF
TRBV6-1	TRBD1	-	CASRTGRNTGELFF
TRBV5-5	TRBD1	once	CASSRADRGWTNEKLFF
TRBV5-1	TRBD2	-	CASSREREVTDTQYF
TRBV5-6	TRBD1	-	CASSLRMGQGYNEQFF
TRBV19	TRBD1	-	CASSPGTGLSYEQYF
TRBV4-1	TRBD2	-	CASSQDGASGRATGELFF
TRBV5-1	-	-	CASSKEGHLYNEQFF
TRBV5-1	TRBD2	-	CASSQRLAGVRNEQFF
TRBV27	TRBD1	-	CASRGTRTGVYEQYF
TRBV28	TRBD1	-	CASSSTGVGANVLTF
TRBV28	TRBD1	-	CASRYQGATEAFF
TRBV4-1	TRBD2	-	CASSQDWTSGRETQYF
TRBV7-2	-	-	CASSLEQALGGYTF
TRBV5-6	-	-	CASSLQGPIYEQYF
TRBV30	-	-	CAWRRGGLNTEAFF
TRBV5-1	TRBD1	-	CASSLKQGSYNEQFF
TRBV28	-	-	CASSWLLANTIYF
TRBV2	TRBD2	-	CASSGTSGNQETQYF